What follows are 23 T cell receptor beta chains derived from one specimen sequenced in a study of blood T cell repertoires in COVID-19. The protocol was immunoSEQ multiplex PCR, while the TCRdb copy is restricted to in-frame clones and leaves out a portion. The sample yields about 58,000 clones, roughly 90% seen once. What was sequenced was peripheral blood. Receptor source: a man aged 60 to 69 with active COVID-19.

The V and J genes are TRBV29-1 and TRBJ2-3; 8 bases line up with TRBD2. V shed 6 bases and J 1 base; nucleotides not matched to a gene: 6. Looked up from germline, CDR1 is SQVTM and CDR2 is ANQGSEA. The CDR3 is 14 amino acids. DNA for the CDR3: TGCAGCGTAGGAGCGGGAGCGGGCACAGATACGCAGTATTTT. Protein: CSVGAGAGTDTQYF.

This chain connects TRBV19 to TRBJ1-2; maybe TRBD1 (6 bases). The CDR3 runs 12 residues. The ends were cut back, 4 bases at V and 6 bases at J, with 9 bases in the middle. In germline, CDR1 is LNHDA, CDR2 SQIVND (reference sequence). The CDR3 coding sequence is TGTGCCAGTAGTACACAGGGTGATGGCTACACCTTC. Translated, it gives CASSTQGDGYTF.

This clone has a single count. This chain connects TRBV6-4 to TRBJ1-2; 7 positions match TRBD1. CDR3 length: 14 amino acids. Germline values: CDR1 MRHNA, CDR2 SNTAGT. J lost 3 bases, V lost 4 bases, and 5 bases had no gene match. The CDR3 here is CASSAETGHYGYTF. The CDR3 DNA reads TGTGCCAGCAGTGCGGAGACAGGGCACTATGGCTACACCTTC.

This sequence joins TRBV10-3 and TRBJ2-5, with D possibly being TRBD1 (6 bases). This CDR3 has 13 amino acids. V lost 5 bases and J 3 bases, leaving 10 bases between the germline ends. Germline values: CDR1 ENHRY, CDR2 SYGVKD. The CDR3 DNA reads TGTGCCATCAGTTACAGGGAAAAAGAGACCCAGTACTTC. Residues: CAISYREKETQYF.

The chain is built from TRBV11-3 and TRBJ2-3; TRBD2 agrees at 7 bases. CDR3 length equals 15 residues. The germline gives CDR1 SGHNT, CDR2 YENEEA. Trimming cost V 5 bases and J 1 base; bases outside gene matches: 6. This chain's CDR3 is CASSRGGRGTDTQYF. The CDR3 coding sequence is TGTGCCAGCAGCCGAGGCGGGAGAGGCACAGATACGCAGTATTTT.

The chain is built from TRBV14 and TRBJ1-6; 8 bases map to TRBD1. CDR3 size: 15 residues. V trimming: 4 bases; J trimming: 6 bases; junction bases outside the gene matches: 5. CDR1 and CDR2 from the germline V gene are SGHDN and FVKESK. CDR3 amino acids: CASSPWTGSNSPLHF. The CDR3 coding sequence is TGTGCCAGCAGCCCCTGGACAGGGAGTAATTCACCCCTCCACTTT.

The rearrangement uses TRBV30 and TRBJ2-7; 10 positions match TRBD2. CDR1 and CDR2 from the germline V gene are GTSNPN and SVGIG (reference sequence). The CDR3 spans 13 residues. J gave up 7 bases and V 3 bases, and 6 bases lay outside the gene matches. The CDR3 nucleotides read TGTGCCTGGAGAGCTAGCGGGAGTGGTGAGCAGTACTTC. Translating it yields CAWRASGSGEQYF. The complete variable domain, with remaining parts taken from reference TRBV30 and TRBJ2-7, reads SQTIHQWPATLVQPVGSPLSLECTVEGTSNPNLYWYRQAAGRGLQLLFYSVGIGQISSEVPQNLSASRPQDRQFILSSKKLLLSDSGFYLCAWRASGSGEQYFGPGTRLTVT.

The chain uses TRBV6-5 and TRBJ1-1, with a weak D call TRBD1 (6 bases). The V and J ends lost 3 bases and 1 base respectively, with 15 bases between them. The CDR3 totals 16 residues. Germline lookup yields CDR1 MNHEY and CDR2 SVGAGI. CDR3 sequence reads: CASSYRDTQGNTEAFF. The CDR3 bases are TGTGCCAGCAGTTATAGGGACACCCAAGGGAACACTGAAGCTTTCTTT.

CDR3 sequence reads: CASSLTATNEKLFF. The CDR3 DNA is TGTGCCAGCAGTTTAACAGCAACTAATGAAAAACTGTTTTTT. The chain is built from TRBV27 and TRBJ1-4; D call uncertain. This CDR3 spans 14 amino acids. Germline values: CDR1 MNHEY, CDR2 SMNVEV (reference sequence). Trimming took 2 bases from V and 0 from J, leaving 4 bases between them.

The chain uses TRBV19 and TRBJ2-3; D gene ambiguous. This CDR3 contains 17 residues. Germline assignment: CDR1 LNHDA and CDR2 SQIVND (reference sequence). Between the trimmed V and J ends, which lost 1 base and 0 bases, there was a span of 14 bases. This CDR3 reads CASSIGLVRNSTDTQYF. The CDR3 region has the DNA TGTGCCAGTAGTATAGGGCTGGTCCGCAATAGCACAGATACGCAGTATTTT.

The sample holds one count of this clone. This sequence joins TRBV30 and TRBJ2-7, with 7 bases that match TRBD1. V lost 2 bases and J lost 2; bases outside the gene matches: 0. CDR1 and CDR2 (germline): GTSNPN, SVGIG (reference sequence). This CDR3 contains 12 residues. CDR3 sequence: CAWSTGAYEQYF. CDR3 coding DNA: TGTGCCTGGAGTACAGGGGCCTACGAGCAGTACTTC.

The chain recombines TRBV28 with TRBJ1-1; a weak D match, TRBD1 (5 bases). Trimming stripped 6 bases from V and 0 bases from J, with 14 bases between. CDR1 is MDHEN, CDR2 SYDVKM, per germline. The CDR3 covers 15 residues. The CDR3 reads CASRVGGGMNTEAFF. In nucleotides, the CDR3 is TGTGCCAGCAGAGTTGGCGGGGGGATGAACACTGAAGCTTTCTTT.

The chain employs TRBV6-6 and TRBJ1-1; no clear D. Germline V gene data show CDR1 as MNHNY and CDR2 as SVGAGI (reference sequence). V was trimmed by 0 bases and J by 1 base, leaving 6 bases between them. The CDR3 covers 14 residues. The CDR3 region has the DNA TGTGCCAGCAGTTACTCGGCAGGGAACACTGAAGCTTTCTTT. It encodes CASSYSAGNTEAFF.

The chain has TRBV24-1 and TRBJ2-1, with 8 bases aligning to TRBD1. The V and J ends lost 9 bases and 6 bases, in that order; junction bases with no gene match: 6. The germline gives CDR1 KGHDR, CDR2 SFDVKD. The CDR3 contains 13 residues. The DNA of the CDR3 is TGTGCCACCGGACAGGGCAAAGGCAATGAGCAGTTCTTC. It translates to CATGQGKGNEQFF.

The chain has TRBV27 and TRBJ2-1, with 9 positions matching TRBD1. The CDR3 has 14 residues. CDR1 is MNHEY, CDR2 SMNVEV, per germline (reference sequence). V shed 7 bases and J 7 bases; nucleotides not matched to a gene: 8. The CDR3 DNA reads as TGTGCCAGCAAACTAAACGGACAGGGGAATGAGCAGTTCTTC. Protein: CASKLNGQGNEQFF.

The CDR3 sequence: CASRLQVANTEAFF. Here the CDR3 DNA reads TGTGCCAGCAGGTTACAGGTTGCGAACACTGAAGCTTTCTTT. This chain joins TRBV11-2 and TRBJ1-1, with D possibly being TRBD1 (5 bases). V lost 6 bases to trimming and J lost 1 base, with 12 bases between them. The CDR3 runs 14 residues. Germline V CDR1 and CDR2: SGHAT, FQNNGV.

J is TRBJ2-3 and V is TRBV2; 12 bases are a match to TRBD1. This CDR3 contains 15 residues. The germline V gene encodes CDR1 SNHLY and CDR2 FYNNEI. Losses at the gene ends were 2 bases for V and 6 bases for J; bases not matched to a gene: 3. CDR3 loop: CASSETGTGGDTQYF. CDR3 nucleotides: TGTGCCAGCAGTGAAACAGGGACAGGGGGCGATACGCAGTATTTT.

This chain links TRBV7-9 with TRBJ1-1; no clear D. The CDR3 loop spans 12 amino acids. The V end lost 3 bases, the J end lost 5 bases, and 7 bases lay between the germline ends. Germline V gene sequence: CDR1 SEHNR, CDR2 FQNEAQ (reference sequence). This CDR3 reads CASSFGVTEAFF. The DNA for the CDR3 is TGTGCCAGCAGCTTCGGGGTAACTGAAGCTTTCTTT.

This clone has just one count. The V and J genes are TRBV2 and TRBJ2-1; 9 bases agree with TRBD2. Trimming removed 6 bases from V and 9 bases from J; junction bases left unmatched: 12. The CDR3 sequence is 15 residues long. Germline CDR1 reads SNHLY; CDR2 reads FYNNEI. The CDR3 is CASRPPGLAFGEQFF. In nucleotides, the CDR3 is TGTGCCAGCAGGCCCCCGGGACTAGCCTTCGGTGAGCAGTTCTTC. Supplemented by reference TRBV2 and TRBJ2-1, the full variable domain reads EPEVTQTPSHQVTQMGQEVILRCVPISNHLYFYWYRQILGQKVEFLVSFYNNEISEKSEIFDDQFSVERPDGSNFTLKIRSTKLEDSAMYFCASRPPGLAFGEQFFGPGTRLTVL.

The genes are TRBV29-1 and TRBJ1-1; 11 bases fit TRBD1. V lost 6 bases to trimming and J lost 6 bases; unmatched junction nucleotides: 3. Germline assignment: CDR1 SQVTM and CDR2 ANQGSEA. This CDR3 has 12 residues. In DNA form, the CDR3 reads TGCAGCGTGGCGGACAGGGGGCCTGAAGCTTTCTTT. Translated, it gives CSVADRGPEAFF.

The V and J genes are TRBV12-3 or TRBV12-4 and TRBJ2-1; weak D call: TRBD2 (5 bases). This CDR3 spans 13 amino acids. Trimming removed 8 bases from V and 0 bases from J, with 8 bases in between. The CDR3 nucleotides read TGTGCCAGCCGAGGGAGCTCCTACAATGAGCAGTTCTTC. Translated, it gives CASRGSSYNEQFF.

V and J are TRBV7-3 and TRBJ2-3, with 7 bases matching TRBD2. Looked up from germline, CDR1 is SGHTA and CDR2 is FQGTGA. This CDR3 is built from 14 residues. The ends lost 5 bases at V and 2 bases at J; junction bases unmatched: 4. CDR3 loop: CASSHGTTTDTQYF. The CDR3 DNA follows: TGTGCCAGCAGCCATGGGACTACCACAGATACGCAGTATTTT.

CDR3 amino acids: CASSPGTRGSGPQHF. DNA of the CDR3: TGTGCCAGCAGCCCGGGGACAAGGGGATCAGGGCCCCAGCATTTT. The chain is built from TRBV7-9 and TRBJ1-5, with TRBD1 as a possible D gene (6 bases). V lost 5 bases, J lost 9 bases, and 20 bases lay in between. The germline V gene has CDR1 SEHNR and CDR2 FQNEAQ (reference sequence). The CDR3 sequence is 15 residues long.